This TCR beta chain is drawn from a study of CD8 T cells in ankylosing spondylitis. Notes on the study in general: Clones linked with disease were CD8+ and fairly uncommon in the peripheral blood. Some motif variants had been reported before (in reactive arthritis synovial fluid and blood). In ankylosing spondylitis patients, matched synovial fluid reportedly showed significant enrichment of disease-linked clones. Characteristic of ankylosing spondylitis blood, it appeared, was a TCR beta motif comprising several highly homologous variants.

Points on this clonotype: Its antigen is undetermined.

TCRdb re-analysed the 5' RACE reads in MiXCR, keeping a single row per CDR3 protein. The table has about 240,000 distinct CDR3 sequences, 24% seen once. The CDR3 is 14 amino acids. V shed 4 bases and J 3 bases; nucleotides not matched to a gene: 7. Germline V gene lookup returns CDR1 SGHDT and CDR2 YYEEEE. The chain has TRBV5-6 and TRBJ2-7; 7 bases line up with TRBD1. The receptor comes from a male donor with ankylosing spondylitis or in good health (not recorded which). Specimen: blood, either unsorted or a sorted T cell fraction (not recorded which). The CDR3 sequence: CASSGSTGHYEQYF. DNA of the CDR3: TGTGCCAGCAGCGGATCGACAGGGCACTACGAGCAGTACTTC. The variable domain in full, with the rest retrieved from reference TRBV5-6 and TRBJ2-7, is DAGVTQSPTHLIKTRGQQVTLRCSPKSGHDTVSWYQQALGQGPQFIFQYYEEEERQRGNFPDRFSGHQFPNYSSELNVNALLLGDSALYLCASSGSTGHYEQYFGPGTRLTVT.